The following is a TCR beta chain sequence with its context. This clonotype has ten or more counts. Its cognate antigen has yet to be identified. No quality values exist for individual bases; no much larger clone is one base distant. The data stem from a study of T-cell reconstitution after alpha-beta-depleted transplantation in children (dated by TCRdb to the mid-2010s). Looking at the study overall: T-cell immune reconstitution after TCRalphabeta/CD19-depleted allogeneic hematopoietic cell transplantation in children was quantitatively tracked in the study by means of TCR repertoire profiling.

Library generation was performed with PCR. TCRdb names Illumina HiSeq 2500 as the instrument used. TCR libraries were prepared with molecular barcoding, using unique molecular identifiers to normalize TCRbeta repertoire quantification. In TCRdb, the public reads were trimmed at Q25 with fastp and aligned with MiXCR, with productive beta chains retained. CDR3 protein sequences are deduplicated, and each keeps its most common genes and DNA. In all, the sample holds under 70,000 distinct CDR3 sequences, and 9.5% to 13% of those were seen once. The top ten hold less than 15% of the sample. Taken with the paper, the label for treatment or condition translates to: allogeneic hematopoietic cell transplantation with graft depleted of TCRalphabeta T cells and CD19 B cells. The transplant recipients were children given TCRalphabeta/CD19-depleted allogeneic hematopoietic cell grafts. Trimming takes 6 bases off V and 5 bases off J; junction bases not matched to a gene: 12. From the germline V gene (reference sequence), CDR1 is DFQATT and CDR2 is SNEGSKA. The CDR3, cysteine through phenylalanine, is 14 amino acids long. Only CDR3 DNA is held: 42 bases, read in frame from base 1.

What the study reported, not specific to this receptor: The apparently early alphabetaT-cell count recovery about two months after transplant was reportedly dependent on only several hundred rapidly expanded clones derived from non-depleted graft cells. Over subsequent months, a decline in hyperexpanded clone frequencies was noted, and after one year, T-cell counts and TCRbeta diversity were mostly ascribed to newly produced T cells. The high TCRbeta diversity at day 60 in some patients was ascribed to recipient T cells and intrathymic progenitors that had survived conditioning.

The specimen was PBMCs, collected before TCRalphabeta/CD19-depleted stem cell transplant. The TCR was taken from a boy between 10 and 17 years old with acute myeloid leukemia, due to receive a stem cell transplant. The chain links TRBV20-1 with TRBJ2-5, with 7 bases in between that match TRBD1. The CDR3 here reads CSAGTEWMGETQYF. The nucleotide sequence reads TGCAGTGCGGGGACAGAATGGATGGGGGAGACCCAGTACTTC.